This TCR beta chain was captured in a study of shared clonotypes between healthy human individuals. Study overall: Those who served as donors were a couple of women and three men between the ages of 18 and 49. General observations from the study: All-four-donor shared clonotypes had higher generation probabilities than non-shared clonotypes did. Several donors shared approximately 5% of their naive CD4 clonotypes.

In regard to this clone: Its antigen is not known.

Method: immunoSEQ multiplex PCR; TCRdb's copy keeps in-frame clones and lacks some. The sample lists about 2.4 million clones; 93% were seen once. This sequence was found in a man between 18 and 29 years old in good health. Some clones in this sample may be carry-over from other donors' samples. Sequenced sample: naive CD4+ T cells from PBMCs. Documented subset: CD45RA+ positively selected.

CDR3 in DNA: TGTGCCTGGAGACTCTGGGATGAGCAGTTCTTC. It codes for CAWRLWDEQFF. The chain uses TRBV30 and TRBJ2-1, with no clear D. The CDR3 is 11 residues long. The germline V gene has CDR1 GTSNPN and CDR2 SVGIG (reference sequence). V was trimmed by 3 bases and J by 8 bases, leaving 8 bases between them. Variable domain in full (rest from reference TRBV30 and TRBJ2-1): SQTIHQWPATLVQPVGSPLSLECTVEGTSNPNLYWYRQAAGRGLQLLFYSVGIGQISSEVPQNLSASRPQDRQFILSSKKLLLSDSGFYLCAWRLWDEQFFGPGTRLTVL.